The 5 T cell receptor beta chains below all came from one sample that was sequenced in a study of OX40 agonist ivuxolimab in advanced cancers. Library method: the immunoSEQ multiplex PCR assay. TCRdb retrieved this table from immuneACCESS and kept in-frame rearrangements only. Not all clones are present; in checked studies, unresolved V genes account for under half, and no reason is known for the remainder. The sample data list 60,000 to 95,000 clones, and roughly 90% of these were observed just once. 0.3% to 0.4% of the sample is held by the ten biggest clonotypes. Material: CD4+ or CD8+ T cells sorted from blood, obtained in a trial of the OX40 agonist ivuxolimab. Source of these receptors: an adult with an advanced solid tumor such as melanoma, head and neck, liver or kidney cancer.

The chain couples TRBV6-1 to TRBJ2-5; 10 nucleotides match TRBD1. The DNA end lines up better with TRBJ2-7; the J call may be wrong. This CDR3 contains 13 residues. Per the germline V gene, CDR1 is MNHNS and CDR2 is SASEGT. The CDR3 loop is CASSQDRGAEQYF. DNA for the CDR3: TGTGCCAGCAGTCAGGACAGGGGGGCCGAGCAGTACTTC.

The J gene is TRBJ2-2, the V gene TRBV19; 7 bases line up with TRBD1. V shed 4 bases, J shed 4 bases, and the junction held 6 bases outside the gene matches. CDR3 length: 15 residues. In germline, CDR1 is LNHDA, CDR2 SQIVND (reference sequence). The CDR3 bases are TGTGCCAGTAGTAGGCAGGGGGATATCACCGGGGAGCTGTTTTTT. Translated, it gives CASSRQGDITGELFF.

This chain links TRBV7-9 with TRBJ2-7; tentatively, D is TRBD1 or TRBD2 (5 bases each). Germline V gene data show CDR1 as SEHNR and CDR2 as FQNEAQ (reference sequence). The CDR3 is made up of 15 amino acids. The ends were cut back, 5 bases at V and 2 bases at J, with 16 bases in the middle. The CDR3 here is CASSPRDHSPYEQYF. CDR3 sequence (DNA): TGTGCCAGCAGCCCCCGGGACCACAGTCCCTACGAGCAGTACTTC.

The chain combines TRBV5-4 with TRBJ1-3; D not resolved. The germline V gene encodes CDR1 SGHNT and CDR2 YYREEE (reference sequence). Trimming removed 2 bases from V and 0 bases from J, with 6 bases in between. The CDR3 sequence is 14 residues long. CDR3: CASSLWASGNTIYF. The CDR3 DNA is TGTGCCAGCAGCTTATGGGCCTCTGGAAACACCATATATTTT.

This clone was observed a single time. The chain is built from TRBV5-6 and TRBJ1-1, with 9 positions matching TRBD1. With 0 bases clipped from V and 5 bases from J, the junction kept 5 bases outside the gene matches. The germline V gene encodes CDR1 SGHDT and CDR2 YYEEEE. This CDR3 is 15 amino acids long. In DNA, the CDR3 is TGTGCCAGCAGCTTGGAAGACAGGGGGAAAACTGAAGCTTTCTTT. Protein: CASSLEDRGKTEAFF.